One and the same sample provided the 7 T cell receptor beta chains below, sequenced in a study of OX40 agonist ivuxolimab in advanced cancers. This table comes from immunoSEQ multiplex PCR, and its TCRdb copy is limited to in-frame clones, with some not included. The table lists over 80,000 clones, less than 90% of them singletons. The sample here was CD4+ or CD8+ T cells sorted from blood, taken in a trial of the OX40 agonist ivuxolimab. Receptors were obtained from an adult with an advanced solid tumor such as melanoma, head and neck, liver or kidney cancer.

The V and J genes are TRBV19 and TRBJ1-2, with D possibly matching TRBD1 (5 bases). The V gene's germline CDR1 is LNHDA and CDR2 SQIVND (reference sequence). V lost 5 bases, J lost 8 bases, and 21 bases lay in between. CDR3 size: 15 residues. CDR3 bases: TGTGCCAGTAGTCCGGAGGGACGGCGGCCGGGGGGCTACACCTTC. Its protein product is CASSPEGRRPGGYTF.

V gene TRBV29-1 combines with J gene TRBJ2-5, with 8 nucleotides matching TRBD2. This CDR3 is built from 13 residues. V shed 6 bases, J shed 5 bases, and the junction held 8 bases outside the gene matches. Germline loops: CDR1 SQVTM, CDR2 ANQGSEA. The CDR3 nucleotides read TGCAGCGTGGTGACTAGCGCGGCCGAGACCCAGTACTTC. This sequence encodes CSVVTSAAETQYF.

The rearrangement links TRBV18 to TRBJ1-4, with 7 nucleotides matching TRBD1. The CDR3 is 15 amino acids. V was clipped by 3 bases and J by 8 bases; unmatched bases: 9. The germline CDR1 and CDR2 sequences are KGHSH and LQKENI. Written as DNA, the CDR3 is TGTGCCAGCTCACCCCGGACAGGCGGACCCGAAAAACTGTTTTTT. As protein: CASSPRTGGPEKLFF.

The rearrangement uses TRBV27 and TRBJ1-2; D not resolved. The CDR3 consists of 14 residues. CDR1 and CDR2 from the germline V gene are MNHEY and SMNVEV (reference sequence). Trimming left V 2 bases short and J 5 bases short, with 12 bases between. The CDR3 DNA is TGTGCCAGCAGTTTAAACCATCTGAAATATGGCTACACCTTC. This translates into CASSLNHLKYGYTF.

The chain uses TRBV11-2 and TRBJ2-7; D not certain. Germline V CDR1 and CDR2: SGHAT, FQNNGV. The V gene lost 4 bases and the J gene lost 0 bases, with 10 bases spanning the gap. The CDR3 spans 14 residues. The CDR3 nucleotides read TGTGCCAGCAGCTCTCGACCCACCTCCTACGAGCAGTACTTC. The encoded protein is CASSSRPTSYEQYF. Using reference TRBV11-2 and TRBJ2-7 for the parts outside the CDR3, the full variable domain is EAGVAQSPRYKIIEKRQSVAFWCNPISGHATLYWYQQILGQGPKLLIQFQNNGVVDDSQLPKDRFSAERLKGVDSTLKIQPAKLEDSAVYLCASSSRPTSYEQYFGPGTRLTVT.

The CDR3 is CASSRRDSFTSTDTQYF. CDR3 DNA sequence: TGCGCCAGCAGCCGCAGGGACAGCTTCACGAGCACAGATACGCAGTATTTT. The rearrangement joins TRBV5-1 to TRBJ2-3; 7 nucleotides align to TRBD1. Germline V gene data show CDR1 as SGHRS and CDR2 as YFSETQ. The CDR3 spans 17 residues. Trimming at V came to 4 bases and at J to 0 bases, leaving 11 bases not matched to a gene.

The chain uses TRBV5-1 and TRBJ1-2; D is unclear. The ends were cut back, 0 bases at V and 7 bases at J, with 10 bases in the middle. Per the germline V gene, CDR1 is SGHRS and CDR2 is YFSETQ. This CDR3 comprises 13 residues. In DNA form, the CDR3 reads TGCGCCAGCAGCTTGGAGTCGGTTATTGGCTACACCTTC. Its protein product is CASSLESVIGYTF.